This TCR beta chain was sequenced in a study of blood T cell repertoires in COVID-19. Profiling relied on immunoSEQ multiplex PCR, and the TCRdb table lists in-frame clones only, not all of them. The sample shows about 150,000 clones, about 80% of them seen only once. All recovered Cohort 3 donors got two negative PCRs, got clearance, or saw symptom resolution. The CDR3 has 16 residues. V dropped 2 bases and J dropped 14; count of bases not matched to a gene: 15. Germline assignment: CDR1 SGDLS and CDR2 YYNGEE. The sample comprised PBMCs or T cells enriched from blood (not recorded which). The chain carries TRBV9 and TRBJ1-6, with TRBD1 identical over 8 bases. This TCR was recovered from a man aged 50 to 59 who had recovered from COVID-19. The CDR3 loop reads CASSVTDRGPGISLHF. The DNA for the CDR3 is TGTGCCAGCAGCGTGACCGACAGGGGTCCGGGAATTTCCCTCCACTTT.